This T cell receptor (beta chain) emerged from a study of blood T cell repertoires in COVID-19. Study-level background: Italy, Spain and the United States were the sources of the convalescent and acute COVID-19 samples. The analysed material was cDNA or gDNA that came from T cells, B-cell-depleted T cells, or PBMCs.

The germline V gene has CDR1 SGHVS and CDR2 FQNEAQ. The ends were cut back, 0 bases at V and 7 bases at J, with 24 bases in the middle. The CDR3 is 18 residues long. Under the authors' procedure: Amplification of reference gene primers was used by the study to estimate nucleated cell counts. The repertoire was sequenced with immunoSEQ multiplex PCR; TCRdb's copy has only in-frame clones and lacks some. That table gives V, J and clone size, and the DNA gave D and trimming. The data hold some 60,000 clones, with 80% to 95% observed a single time. The sequenced material came from peripheral blood. The rearrangement joins TRBV7-8 to TRBJ1-2; no clear D. The TCR sequence derives from a human donor in a cohort sampled during active COVID-19. The CDR3: CASSLARRTTHQRGGYTF. CDR3 coding DNA: TGTGCCAGCAGCTTAGCCAGGCGAACCACCCATCAACGGGGTGGCTACACCTTC.